The 14 T cell receptor beta chains presented below share a single source sample, sequenced in a study of T cell responses to AZD1222 COVID-19 vaccine (dated by TCRdb to about 2021). The label giving this sample's time point can be read as: baseline before first vaccination. The library was obtained by the immunoSEQ multiplex PCR assay. In TCRdb, the immuneACCESS table is reduced to in-frame sequences with V and J assigned. These tables do not hold every clone; where another copy was compared, an unresolved V gene accounts for under half, and the others remain unexplained. Within this sample are roughly 140,000 clones, with roughly nine tenths of them counted one time only. Roughly 1.7% of the sample rests with the top ten. Sample: peripheral blood, taken on day 0 of AZD1222 vaccination. Receptors were obtained from an adult in good health.

The chain employs TRBV12-3 or TRBV12-4 and TRBJ1-3; D remains unclear. The CDR3 spans 11 residues. Trimming left V 6 bases short and J 4 bases short, with 4 bases between. This CDR3 is CASRQGNTIYF. DNA of the CDR3: TGTGCCAGCAGGCAAGGAAACACCATATATTTT.

This chain connects TRBV7-6 to TRBJ1-5; tentatively, D is TRBD1 (5 bases). The CDR3 extends over 15 amino acids. Germline V gene lookup returns CDR1 SGHVS and CDR2 FNYEAQ. Trimming pared 4 bases from V and 4 bases from J, leaving 14 bases between. The CDR3 region is CASSSLGGGNQPQHF. The CDR3, as DNA: TGTGCCAGCAGCTCTCTCGGGGGAGGGAATCAGCCCCAGCATTTT. Together with reference TRBV7-6 and TRBJ1-5, the CDR3 gives the full variable domain: GAGVSQSPRYKVTKRGQDVALRCDPISGHVSLYWYRQALGQGPEFLTYFNYEAQQDKSGLPNDRFSAERPEGSISTLTIQRTEQRDSAMYRCASSSLGGGNQPQHFGDGTRLSIL.

V usage is TRBV7-2 and J usage is TRBJ2-4, with D hard to call. This CDR3 is built from 15 residues. V was shortened by 2 bases and J by 0 bases, with 8 bases between the two germline ends. Germline-derived CDR1 and CDR2 are SGHTA and FQGNSA. CDR3: CASSLYVLAKNIQYF. DNA of the CDR3: TGTGCCAGCAGCTTATATGTGTTAGCCAAAAACATTCAGTACTTC.

The chain carries TRBV5-8 and TRBJ2-1; no clear D gene. Trimming pared 0 bases from V and 6 bases from J, leaving 13 bases between. CDR3 size: 15 residues. CDR1 is SGHTS and CDR2 is YDEGEE in the germline V gene. Written as DNA, the CDR3 is TGTGCCAGCAGCTTGGGGCGACTCGAGCTCAATGAGCAGTTCTTC. Translated, it gives CASSLGRLELNEQFF.

The V call is TRBV10-1, the J call TRBJ2-1, with 7 bases that match TRBD2. V was pared by 5 bases and J by 5 bases, with 3 bases of the junction left unmatched. This CDR3 has 13 amino acids. CDR1 and CDR2 (germline): WNHNN, SYGVQD (reference sequence). CDR3 DNA sequence: TGCGCCAGCAGTACCCTAGCGGACAATGAGCAGTTCTTC. It translates to CASSTLADNEQFF.

This clone was found once. The chain carries TRBV5-8 and TRBJ1-5; no reliable D call. Germline CDR1 SGHTS, CDR2 YDEGEE. V lost 2 bases, J lost 3 bases, and 9 bases lay in between. The CDR3 totals 14 residues. CDR3 bases: TGTGCCAGCAGCTTTGGTCCCTACAATCAGCCCCAGCATTTT. Amino acid sequence: CASSFGPYNQPQHF.

The genes are TRBV12-3 or TRBV12-4 and TRBJ2-7; 7 bases map to TRBD2. The V segment lost 8 bases and the J segment 1 base; nucleotides outside the gene matches: 2. The CDR3 length is 12 residues. The CDR3 protein is CASGLGSYEQYF. CDR3 nucleotide sequence: TGTGCCAGCGGACTAGGTTCCTACGAGCAGTACTTC.

This clone showed up just once. This sequence joins TRBV7-9 and TRBJ1-3, with D possibly TRBD1 on 5 matching bases. CDR1 and CDR2 from the germline V gene are SEHNR and FQNEAQ (reference sequence). The CDR3 is 15 amino acids. Trimming pared 2 bases from V and 1 base from J, leaving 9 bases between. The chain's CDR3 is CASSLTRTSGNTIYF. For the CDR3, the DNA is TGTGCCAGCAGCTTAACCCGGACATCTGGAAACACCATATATTTT.

The V call is TRBV19, the J call TRBJ2-5; 8 nucleotides match TRBD2. V dropped 4 bases and J dropped 1; count of bases not matched to a gene: 5. The CDR3 is 15 residues long. Germline V CDR1 and CDR2: LNHDA, SQIVND (reference sequence). CDR3 in amino acids: CASSRRTSSQETQYF. The DNA of the CDR3 is TGTGCCAGTAGTAGAAGGACTAGCAGCCAAGAGACCCAGTACTTC.

This chain connects TRBV30 to TRBJ1-1, with D possibly matching TRBD1 (5 bases). The germline gives CDR1 GTSNPN, CDR2 SVGIG (reference sequence). V was clipped by 3 bases and J by 1 base, with 6 bases between them. The CDR3 is made up of 12 amino acids. CDR3 sequence: CAWRTENTEAFF. CDR3 bases: TGTGCCTGGAGGACAGAGAACACTGAAGCTTTCTTT.

The table lists this clone with a few counts. The chain employs TRBV12-3 or TRBV12-4 and TRBJ1-1, with no clear D. The CDR3 consists of 13 residues. Between the trimmed V and J ends, which lost 6 bases and 4 bases, there was a span of 12 bases. CDR3 DNA sequence: TGTGCCAGCAGCCCGGGGAGGCGCACTGAAGCTTTCTTT. Translation: CASSPGRRTEAFF.

The chain uses TRBV27 and TRBJ2-7; 10 nucleotides match TRBD2. Germline V gives CDR1 MNHEY, CDR2 SMNVEV (reference sequence). With V trimmed by 2 bases and J by 3 bases, 4 bases remained unmatched. The CDR3 runs 15 residues. The CDR3 reads CASSLILAGLYEQYF. The CDR3 DNA reads TGTGCCAGCAGTTTAATACTAGCGGGACTCTACGAGCAGTACTTC.

The chain recombines TRBV30 with TRBJ1-5, with TRBD1 matching 7 bases. The length of the CDR3 is 13 residues. Germline CDR1 reads GTSNPN; CDR2 reads SVGIG (reference sequence). The trim removed 5 bases at V and 3 bases at J, leaving 4 bases unmatched. CDR3 sequence: CAWGTGANQPQHF. The CDR3 DNA sequence: TGTGCCTGGGGAACAGGGGCCAATCAGCCCCAGCATTTT. The entire variable domain, with the rest obtained from reference TRBV30 and TRBJ1-5, is as follows: SQTIHQWPATLVQPVGSPLSLECTVEGTSNPNLYWYRQAAGRGLQLLFYSVGIGQISSEVPQNLSASRPQDRQFILSSKKLLLSDSGFYLCAWGTGANQPQHFGDGTRLSIL.

The chain carries TRBV19 and TRBJ2-7; tentative D call: TRBD1 (5 bases). Trimming took off 3 bases at V and 3 bases at J, with 9 bases between the two ends. The CDR3 is made up of 13 amino acids. The germline V gene has CDR1 LNHDA and CDR2 SQIVND (reference sequence). CDR3 sequence: CASSIGQGYEQYF. The CDR3 DNA reads TGTGCCAGTAGTATCGGTCAGGGCTACGAGCAGTACTTC.